These 6 T cell receptor beta chains originate from one sample sequenced in a study of T-cell memory formation after mild COVID-19. TCRdb reanalysed the 5' RACE reads using MiXCR and keeps one entry per CDR3 protein. The sample yields a few hundred thousand distinct CDR3 sequences, more than 15% seen once. The sequencing sample was made of PBMCs or a T cell subset sorted from them (not recorded which). The receptor source for this set is a man in his late teens or twenties who had mild COVID-19 (a few samples of this study predate the infection). Cell type and time point are not known.

The V gene is TRBV6-5, the J gene TRBJ2-3, with unresolved D. V was shortened by 6 bases and J by 2 bases, with 9 bases between the two germline ends. CDR1 and CDR2 (germline): MNHEY, SVGAGI. The CDR3 extends over 13 amino acids. The CDR3 loop reads CASRQPPTDTQYF. CDR3 nucleotides: TGTGCCAGCAGGCAGCCCCCCACAGATACGCAGTATTTT.

This clonotype was picked up many times. The J gene is TRBJ2-3, the V gene TRBV5-1, with unresolved D. V lost 2 bases and J lost 2, with 3 bases in between. From germline, CDR1 is SGHRS and CDR2 YFSETQ. This CDR3 spans 12 amino acids. CDR3 DNA sequence: TGCGCCAGCAGCTTACCCACAGATACGCAGTATTTT. Translation: CASSLPTDTQYF.

This chain joins TRBV30 and TRBJ2-3; tentatively, D is TRBD2 (6 bases). CDR1 is GTSNPN and CDR2 is SVGIG in the germline V gene (reference sequence). The germline V and J ends were trimmed by 3 bases and 2 bases, with 12 bases remaining between them. This CDR3 comprises 14 residues. DNA for the CDR3: TGTGCCTGGAGGGAGGGACGCCTCACAGATACGCAGTATTTT. It encodes CAWREGRLTDTQYF.

This clonotype occurred a few times. The genes are TRBV6-2 or TRBV6-3 and TRBJ1-4; D gene uncertain. Per germline, CDR1 MNHEY and CDR2 SVGEGT. CDR3 length: 13 amino acids. The V end lost 7 bases, the J end lost 0 bases, and 6 bases lay between the germline ends. The CDR3 DNA reads as TGTGCCAGCACACGGGCAACTAATGAAAAACTGTTTTTT. It yields the protein CASTRATNEKLFF.

A few counts support this clonotype. The rearrangement links TRBV7-9 to TRBJ2-2, with 8 positions matching TRBD1. There are 16 residues in the CDR3. V was pared by 5 bases and J by 2 bases, with 7 bases of the junction left unmatched. CDR1 SEHNR and CDR2 FQNEAQ come from the germline V gene (reference sequence). The CDR3 reads CASSVTGTGNTGELFF. Here the CDR3 DNA reads TGTGCCAGCAGCGTTACAGGGACAGGTAACACCGGGGAGCTGTTTTTT.

V and J are TRBV27 and TRBJ2-1; 8 positions agree with TRBD2. The V gene's germline CDR1 is MNHEY and CDR2 SMNVEV (reference sequence). There are 18 residues in the CDR3. The chain's CDR3 is CAVLVPVSAGGLYNEQFF. CDR3 DNA sequence: TGTGCTGTTCTCGTCCCAGTAAGCGCGGGGGGACTATACAATGAGCAGTTCTTC.